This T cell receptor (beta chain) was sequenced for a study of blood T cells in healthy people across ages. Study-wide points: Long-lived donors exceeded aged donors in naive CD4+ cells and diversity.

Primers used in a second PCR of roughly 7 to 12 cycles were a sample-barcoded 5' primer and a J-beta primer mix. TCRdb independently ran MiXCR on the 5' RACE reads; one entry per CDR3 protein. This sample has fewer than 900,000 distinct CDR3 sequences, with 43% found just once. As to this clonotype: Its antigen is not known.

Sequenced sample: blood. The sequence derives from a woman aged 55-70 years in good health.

CDR3 DNA sequence: TGTGCCAGCACTTACCTTATTACAGGGAACACCGGGGAGCTGTTTTTT. Translated: CASTYLITGNTGELFF. This chain links TRBV12-3 or TRBV12-4 with TRBJ2-2; D perhaps matches TRBD1 (5 bases). The CDR3 is 16 residues long. The germline V and J ends were trimmed by 7 bases and 1 base, with 16 bases remaining between them.